This T cell receptor (beta chain) was profiled in a study of T cell clonotyping in hematopoietic cell transplantation. The protocol was immunoSEQ multiplex PCR, while the TCRdb copy is restricted to in-frame clones and leaves out a portion. The sample lists about 7,000 clones, about 86% occurring once. Points from the study as a whole: Cells were unsorted, so CD4 and CD8 contributions were not separated. After transplant, recipient diversity fell while pathologically expanded clonotypes grew through day 180. Few recipient clonotypes overlapped donors; over 95% were de novo at given depth.

The CDR3 spans 16 residues. Notes on this clone: Its antigen is as yet unknown.

Recipient blood drawn about 28 days pretransplant and days 30, 100, 180 after. The sequenced sample was PBMCs, obtained 100 days after allogeneic stem cell transplant. This clonotype originated in a male patient in his fifties who had an allogeneic stem cell transplant from a related donor, so the T cells may come from the graft donor. Some clones in this sample may be carry-over from other donors' samples. V and J are TRBV21-1 and TRBJ2-7; TRBD2 was called by the table and not checked on the DNA. TRBV21-1 is designated a pseudogene. The CDR3, as DNA: TGTGCCAGCAGCAAAGAACCTGAGGGAGACCCTTACGAGCAGTACTTC. Encoded protein: CASSKEPEGDPYEQYF.